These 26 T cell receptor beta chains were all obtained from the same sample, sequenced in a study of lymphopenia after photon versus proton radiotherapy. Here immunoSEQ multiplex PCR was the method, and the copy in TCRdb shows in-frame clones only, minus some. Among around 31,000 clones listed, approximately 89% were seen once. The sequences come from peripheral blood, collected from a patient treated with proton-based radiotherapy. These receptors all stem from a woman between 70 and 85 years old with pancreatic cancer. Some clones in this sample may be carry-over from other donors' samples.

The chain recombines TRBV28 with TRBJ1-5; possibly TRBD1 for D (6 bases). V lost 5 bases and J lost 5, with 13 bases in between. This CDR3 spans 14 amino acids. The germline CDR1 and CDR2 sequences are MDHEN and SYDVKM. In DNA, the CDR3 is TGTGCCAGCAGTAGGAGGGGGAATGATCAGCCCCAGCATTTT. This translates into CASSRRGNDQPQHF. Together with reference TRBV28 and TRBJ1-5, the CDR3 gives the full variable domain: DVKVTQSSRYLVKRTGEKVFLECVQDMDHENMFWYRQDPGLGLRLIYFSYDVKMKEKGDIPEGYSVSREKKERFSLILESASTNQTSMYLCASSRRGNDQPQHFGDGTRLSIL.

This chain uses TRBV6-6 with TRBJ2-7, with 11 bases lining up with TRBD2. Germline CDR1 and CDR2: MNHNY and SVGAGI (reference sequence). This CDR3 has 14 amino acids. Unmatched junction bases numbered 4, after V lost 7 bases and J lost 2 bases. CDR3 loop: CASKTSGTAYEQYF. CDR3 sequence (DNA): TGTGCCAGCAAGACTAGCGGGACTGCCTACGAGCAGTACTTC.

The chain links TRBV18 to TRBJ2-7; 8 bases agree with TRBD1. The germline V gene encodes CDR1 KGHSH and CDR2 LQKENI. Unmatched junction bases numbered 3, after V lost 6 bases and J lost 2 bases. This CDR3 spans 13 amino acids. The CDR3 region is CASSSDRAYEQYF. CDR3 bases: TGTGCCAGCTCGTCGGACAGGGCCTACGAGCAGTACTTC.

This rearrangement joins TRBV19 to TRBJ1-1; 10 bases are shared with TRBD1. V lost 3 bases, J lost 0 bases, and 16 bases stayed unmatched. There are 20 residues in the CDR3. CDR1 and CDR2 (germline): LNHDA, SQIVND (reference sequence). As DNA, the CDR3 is TGTGCCAGTAGTATTAGACAGGGGGCGTCGAAGAGAGGACTGAACACTGAAGCTTTCTTT. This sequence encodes CASSIRQGASKRGLNTEAFF.

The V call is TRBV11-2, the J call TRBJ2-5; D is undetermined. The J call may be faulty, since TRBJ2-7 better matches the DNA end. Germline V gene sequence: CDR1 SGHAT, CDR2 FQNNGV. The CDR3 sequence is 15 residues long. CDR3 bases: TGTGCCAGCAGCTTGTCCTCCGCAGGCACCGGCGAGCAGTACTTC. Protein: CASSLSSAGTGEQYF.

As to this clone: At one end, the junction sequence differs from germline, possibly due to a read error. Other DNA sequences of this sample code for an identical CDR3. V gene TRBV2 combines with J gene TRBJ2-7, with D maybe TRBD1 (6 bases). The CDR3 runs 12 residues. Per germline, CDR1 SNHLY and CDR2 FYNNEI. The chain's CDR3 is CASSEQGYEQYF. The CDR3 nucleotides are TGCGCCAGCAGTGAACAGGGATACGAGCAGTACTTC. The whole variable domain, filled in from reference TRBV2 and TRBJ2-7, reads EPEVTQTPSHQVTQMGQEVILRCVPISNHLYFYWYRQILGQKVEFLVSFYNNEISEKSEIFDDQFSVERPDGSNFTLKIRSTKLEDSAMYFCASSEQGYEQYFGPGTRLTVT.

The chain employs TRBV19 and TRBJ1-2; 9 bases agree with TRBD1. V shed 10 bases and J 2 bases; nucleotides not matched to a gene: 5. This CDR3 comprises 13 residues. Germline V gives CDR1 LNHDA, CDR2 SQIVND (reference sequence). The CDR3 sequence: CATRDRVNYGYTF. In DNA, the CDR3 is TGTGCCACCCGGGACAGGGTCAACTATGGCTACACCTTC.

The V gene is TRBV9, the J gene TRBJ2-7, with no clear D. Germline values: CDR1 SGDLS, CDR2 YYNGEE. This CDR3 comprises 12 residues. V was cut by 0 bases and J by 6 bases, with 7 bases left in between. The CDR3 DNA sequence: TGTGCCAGCAGCGTAGGGGTCGGCGAGCAGTACTTC. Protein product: CASSVGVGEQYF.

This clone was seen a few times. The CDR3 loop is CASSPRTGGTNQPQHF. The CDR3 region has the DNA TGTGCCAGCAGCCCGAGGACAGGAGGGACCAATCAGCCCCAGCATTTT. This chain connects TRBV11-1 to TRBJ1-5; 7 positions agree with TRBD1. The CDR3 loop spans 16 amino acids. Losses at the gene ends were 5 bases for V and 3 bases for J; bases not matched to a gene: 10. Per germline, CDR1 SGHAT and CDR2 FQDESV (reference sequence).

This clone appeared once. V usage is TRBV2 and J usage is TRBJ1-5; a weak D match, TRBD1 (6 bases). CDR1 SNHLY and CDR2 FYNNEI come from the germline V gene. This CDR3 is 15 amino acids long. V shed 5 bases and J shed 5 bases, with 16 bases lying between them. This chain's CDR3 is CASSPGQGLDQPQHF. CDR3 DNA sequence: TGTGCCAGCAGTCCGGGACAAGGCCTTGATCAGCCCCAGCATTTT.

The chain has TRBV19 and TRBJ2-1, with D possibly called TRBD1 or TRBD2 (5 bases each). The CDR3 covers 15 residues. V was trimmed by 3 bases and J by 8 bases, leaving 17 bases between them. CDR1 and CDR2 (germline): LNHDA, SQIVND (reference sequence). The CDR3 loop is CASSISMGSRDEQFF. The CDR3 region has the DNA TGTGCCAGTAGTATTTCCATGGGGAGCAGGGATGAGCAGTTCTTC. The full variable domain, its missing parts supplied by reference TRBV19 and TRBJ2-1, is DGGITQSPKYLFRKEGQNVTLSCEQNLNHDAMYWYRQDPGQGLRLIYYSQIVNDFQKGDIAEGYSVSREKKESFPLTVTSAQKNPTAFYLCASSISMGSRDEQFFGPGTRLTVL.

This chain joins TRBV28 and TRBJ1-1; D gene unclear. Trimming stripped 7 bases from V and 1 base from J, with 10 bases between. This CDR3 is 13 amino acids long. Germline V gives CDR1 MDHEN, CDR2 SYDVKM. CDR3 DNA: TGTGCCAGCATCTGGGCACAGAACACTGAAGCTTTCTTT. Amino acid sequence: CASIWAQNTEAFF.

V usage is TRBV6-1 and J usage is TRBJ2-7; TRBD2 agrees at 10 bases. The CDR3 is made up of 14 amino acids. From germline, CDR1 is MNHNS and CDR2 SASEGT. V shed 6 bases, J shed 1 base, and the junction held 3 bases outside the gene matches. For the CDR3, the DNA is TGTGCCAGCAGACAACTAGCGGGGTCCTACGAGCAGTACTTC. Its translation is CASRQLAGSYEQYF.

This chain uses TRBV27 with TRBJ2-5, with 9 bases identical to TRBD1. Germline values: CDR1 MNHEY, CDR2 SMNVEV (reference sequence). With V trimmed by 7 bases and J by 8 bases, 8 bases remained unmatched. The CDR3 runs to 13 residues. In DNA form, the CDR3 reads TGTGCCAGCAATTCGGGACAGGGCGGAACCCAGTACTTC. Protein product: CASNSGQGGTQYF.

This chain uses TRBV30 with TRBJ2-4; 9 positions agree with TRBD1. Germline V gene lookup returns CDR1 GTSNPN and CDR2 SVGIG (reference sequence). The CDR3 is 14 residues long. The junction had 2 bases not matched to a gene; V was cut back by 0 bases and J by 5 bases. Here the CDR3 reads CAWSVQGAQNIQYF. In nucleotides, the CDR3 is TGTGCCTGGAGTGTACAGGGGGCGCAAAACATTCAGTACTTC.

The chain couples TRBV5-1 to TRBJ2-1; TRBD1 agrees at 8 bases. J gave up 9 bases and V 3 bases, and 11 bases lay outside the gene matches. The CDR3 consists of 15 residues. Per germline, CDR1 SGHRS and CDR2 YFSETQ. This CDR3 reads CASSSGTGGTGEQFF. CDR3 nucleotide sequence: TGCGCCAGCAGCTCAGGGACAGGAGGGACCGGTGAGCAGTTCTTC.

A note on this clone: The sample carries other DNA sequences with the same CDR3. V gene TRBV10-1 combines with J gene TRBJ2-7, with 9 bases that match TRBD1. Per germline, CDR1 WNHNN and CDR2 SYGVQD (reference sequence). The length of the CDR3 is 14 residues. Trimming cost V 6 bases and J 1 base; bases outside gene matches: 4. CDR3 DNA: TGCGCCAGCAGCCGGGACAGGGCTTCCTACGAGCAGTACTTC. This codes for CASSRDRASYEQYF.

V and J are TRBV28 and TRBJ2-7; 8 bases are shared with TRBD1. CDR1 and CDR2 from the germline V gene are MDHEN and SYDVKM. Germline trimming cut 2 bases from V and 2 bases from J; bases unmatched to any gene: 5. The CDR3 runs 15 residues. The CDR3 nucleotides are TGTGCCAGCAGTTTAGGAGGGGGACAGGCCTACGAGCAGTACTTC. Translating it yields CASSLGGGQAYEQYF. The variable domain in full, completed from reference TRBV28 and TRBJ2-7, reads DVKVTQSSRYLVKRTGEKVFLECVQDMDHENMFWYRQDPGLGLRLIYFSYDVKMKEKGDIPEGYSVSREKKERFSLILESASTNQTSMYLCASSLGGGQAYEQYFGPGTRLTVT.

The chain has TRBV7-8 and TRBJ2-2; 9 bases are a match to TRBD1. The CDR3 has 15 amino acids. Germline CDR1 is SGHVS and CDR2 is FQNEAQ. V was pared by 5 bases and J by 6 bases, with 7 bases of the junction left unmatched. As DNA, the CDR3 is TGTGCCAGCAGCCACACTCGACAGGGGGCCGGGGAGCTGTTTTTT. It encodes CASSHTRQGAGELFF.

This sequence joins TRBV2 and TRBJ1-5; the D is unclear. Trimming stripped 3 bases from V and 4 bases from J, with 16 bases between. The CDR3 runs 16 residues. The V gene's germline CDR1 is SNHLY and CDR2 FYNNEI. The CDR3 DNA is TGTGCCAGCAGTGACCTTCGTTGGGAGGAAAATCAGCCCCAGCATTTT. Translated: CASSDLRWEENQPQHF. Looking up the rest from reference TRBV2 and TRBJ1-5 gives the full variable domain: EPEVTQTPSHQVTQMGQEVILRCVPISNHLYFYWYRQILGQKVEFLVSFYNNEISEKSEIFDDQFSVERPDGSNFTLKIRSTKLEDSAMYFCASSDLRWEENQPQHFGDGTRLSIL.

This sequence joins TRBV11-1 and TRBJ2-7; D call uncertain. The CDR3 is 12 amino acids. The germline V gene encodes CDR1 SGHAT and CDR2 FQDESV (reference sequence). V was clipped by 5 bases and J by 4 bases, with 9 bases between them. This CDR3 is CASSPNTYEQYF. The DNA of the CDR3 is TGTGCCAGCAGCCCTAACACGTACGAGCAGTACTTC.

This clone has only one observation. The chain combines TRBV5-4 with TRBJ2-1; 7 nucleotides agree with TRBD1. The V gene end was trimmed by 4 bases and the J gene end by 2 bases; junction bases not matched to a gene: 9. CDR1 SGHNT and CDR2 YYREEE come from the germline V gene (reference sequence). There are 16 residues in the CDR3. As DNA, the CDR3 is TGTGCCAGCAGCCTCGTAAATCAGGGGGCCTACAATGAGCAGTTCTTC. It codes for CASSLVNQGAYNEQFF.

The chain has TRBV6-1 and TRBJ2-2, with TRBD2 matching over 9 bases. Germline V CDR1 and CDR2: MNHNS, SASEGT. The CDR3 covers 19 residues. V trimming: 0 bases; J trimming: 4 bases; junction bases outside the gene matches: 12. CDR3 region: CASSEALILAGRGTGELFF. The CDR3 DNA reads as TGTGCCAGCAGTGAAGCGCTCATTCTAGCGGGACGTGGCACCGGGGAGCTGTTTTTT.

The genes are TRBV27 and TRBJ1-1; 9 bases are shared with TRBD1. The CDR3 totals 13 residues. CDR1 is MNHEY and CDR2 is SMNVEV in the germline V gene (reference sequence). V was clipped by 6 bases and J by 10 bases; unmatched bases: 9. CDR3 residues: CASRSLDRGTAFF. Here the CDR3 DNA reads TGTGCCAGCAGATCCCTGGACAGGGGAACAGCTTTCTTT.

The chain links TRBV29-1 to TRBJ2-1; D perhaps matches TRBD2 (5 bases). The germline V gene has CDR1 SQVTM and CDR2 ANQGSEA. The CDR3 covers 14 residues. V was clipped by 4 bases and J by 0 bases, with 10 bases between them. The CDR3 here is CSVGSGISYNEQFF. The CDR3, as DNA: TGCAGCGTTGGGTCCGGGATCTCCTACAATGAGCAGTTCTTC.

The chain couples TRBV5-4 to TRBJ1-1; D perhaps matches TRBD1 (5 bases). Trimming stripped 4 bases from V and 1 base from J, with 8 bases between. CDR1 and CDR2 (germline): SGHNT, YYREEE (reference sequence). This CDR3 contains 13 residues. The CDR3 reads CASSLTENTEAFF. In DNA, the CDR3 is TGTGCCAGCAGCCTGACAGAGAACACTGAAGCTTTCTTT.